The next 27 T cell receptor beta chains were all read from a single sample in a study of T cells in Graves' hyperthyroidism and ophthalmopathy. Using RNA transcripts as the source, TCR beta CDR3 regions were amplified. The TCR CDR3 was amplified in a first-round RT-PCR using the HTBI primer set. TCRdb ran MiXCR on the multiplex PCR reads and lists one entry per CDR3 protein. The data contain 300,000 to 450,000 distinct CDR3 sequences, over 11% of them singletons. Sequencing input: blood. These receptors were obtained from a woman in her sixties with Graves' hyperthyroidism.

This clonotype was seen a handful of times. This rearrangement joins TRBV12-3 or TRBV12-4 to TRBJ2-1, with D possibly matching TRBD1 (6 bases). The CDR3 length is 13 residues. Trimming left V 5 bases short and J 14 bases short, with 19 bases between. CDR3 DNA sequence: TGTGCCAGCAGTCCGAGTGAGGCAGGGGAAAAGTTCTTC. This translates into CASSPSEAGEKFF.

This clonotype was seen many times. The chain combines TRBV6-2 or TRBV6-3 with TRBJ2-7, with TRBD2 as a possible D gene (6 bases). CDR3 length: 14 amino acids. The V gene lost 4 bases and the J gene lost 1 base, with 11 bases spanning the gap. The germline V gene has CDR1 MNHEY and CDR2 SVGEGT. CDR3 amino acids: CASSLTSLSYEQYF. The CDR3 DNA sequence: TGTGCCAGCAGTTTGACTAGTTTGTCCTACGAGCAGTACTTC.

The chain employs TRBV4-2 and TRBJ2-2; D gene uncertain. The CDR3 covers 17 residues. The V and J ends lost 0 bases and 1 base respectively, with 12 bases between them. The germline CDR1 and CDR2 sequences are LGHNA and YNFKEQ. CDR3 residues: CASSQDGGGVNTGELFF. The CDR3 DNA follows: TGTGCCAGCAGCCAAGATGGCGGCGGAGTGAACACCGGGGAGCTGTTTTTT.

This chain joins TRBV6-1 and TRBJ2-3; the D is unclear. The CDR3 runs to 14 residues. Trimming took off 7 bases at V and 2 bases at J, with 13 bases between the two ends. Germline assignment: CDR1 MNHNS and CDR2 SASEGT. CDR3 protein: CASTLGPYTDTQYF. The CDR3 DNA is TGTGCCAGCACTCTTGGCCCCTACACAGATACGCAGTATTTT.

V usage is TRBV24-1 and J usage is TRBJ2-1, with 10 nucleotides matching TRBD2. Germline CDR1 reads KGHDR; CDR2 reads SFDVKD. This CDR3 contains 16 residues. The trim removed 4 bases at V and 8 bases at J, leaving 10 bases unmatched. For the CDR3, the DNA is TGTGCCACCAGTGACCCGGGGCTAGCGGGAGAGGATGAGCAGTTCTTC. It is translated as CATSDPGLAGEDEQFF.

As for this clonotype: A much more abundant neighbour one base away suggests this may be a read error. The chain carries TRBV6-9 and TRBJ2-1; D is uncertain. Trimming removed 4 bases from V and 4 bases from J, with 8 bases in between. Germline CDR1 is MNHGY and CDR2 is SVAAGI. This CDR3 comprises 13 residues. The CDR3 bases are TGTGCCAGCAGTTGCGTCGGTTACAATGAGCAGTTCTTC. Encoded protein: CASSCVGYNEQFF.

The J gene is TRBJ2-1, the V gene TRBV12-3 or TRBV12-4, with D unclear. V lost 6 bases and J 7 bases, leaving 13 bases between the germline ends. The CDR3 loop spans 13 amino acids. CDR3 in DNA: TGTGCCAGCAGCCCCTTAGTAGGAAATGAGCAGTTCTTC. Its protein product is CASSPLVGNEQFF.

There are many counts of this clonotype. The rearrangement links TRBV12-3 or TRBV12-4 to TRBJ2-1, with unresolved D. This CDR3 has 15 residues. The ends were cut back, 4 bases at V and 0 bases at J, with 10 bases in the middle. The CDR3 loop is CASSSSSRSYNEQFF. In DNA form, the CDR3 reads TGTGCCAGCAGTTCATCGAGCCGCTCCTACAATGAGCAGTTCTTC.

This clonotype was observed at least ten times. This chain links TRBV2 with TRBJ1-5, with 10 nucleotides matching TRBD1. From germline, CDR1 is SNHLY and CDR2 FYNNEI. The CDR3 runs 15 residues. V dropped 6 bases and J dropped 6; count of bases not matched to a gene: 8. The CDR3 DNA reads as TGTGCCAGCAGCGGGGACAGGGGATCGAGTCAGCCCCAGCATTTT. Amino acids: CASSGDRGSSQPQHF.

This rearrangement joins TRBV6-4 to TRBJ2-3, with 10 positions matching TRBD2. The CDR3 runs to 16 residues. The germline gives CDR1 MRHNA, CDR2 SNTAGT. The V gene end was trimmed by 3 bases and the J gene end by 8 bases; junction bases not matched to a gene: 11. The CDR3: CASSEGGLAVLGTQYF. In DNA, the CDR3 is TGTGCCAGCAGTGAAGGTGGACTAGCGGTACTGGGTACGCAGTATTTT.

This clonotype occurred once. CDR3 amino acids: CASSAHSLAGANVLTF. CDR3 coding DNA: TGTGCCAGCAGCGCCCATAGCTTGGCTGGGGCCAACGTCCTGACTTTC. This chain joins TRBV9 and TRBJ2-6; D is unresolved. With 3 bases removed from V and 2 bases from J, the gap between germline ends came to 12 bases. This CDR3 comprises 16 residues. The germline V gene has CDR1 SGDLS and CDR2 YYNGEE.

This clonotype was counted many times. The chain carries TRBV7-3 and TRBJ2-3; possibly TRBD2 for D (5 bases). The germline CDR1 and CDR2 sequences are SGHTA and FQGTGA. The CDR3 contains 15 residues. With 0 bases removed from V and 0 bases from J, the gap between germline ends came to 7 bases. This CDR3 reads CASSLTRGSTDTQYF. The CDR3 DNA reads as TGTGCCAGCAGCTTAACTCGGGGAAGCACAGATACGCAGTATTTT.

V and J are TRBV28 and TRBJ1-5; D is perhaps TRBD1 (6 bases). The V end lost 3 bases, the J end lost 4 bases, and 13 bases lay between the germline ends. Germline values: CDR1 MDHEN, CDR2 SYDVKM. The CDR3 loop spans 15 amino acids. The CDR3 nucleotides read TGTGCCAGCAGTTTCGCCGGGCAGGGGAATCAGCCCCAGCATTTT. Encoded protein: CASSFAGQGNQPQHF.

This clonotype was detected many times. The rearrangement links TRBV13 to TRBJ1-4; 8 bases fit TRBD1. V was pared by 5 bases and J by 2 bases, with 10 bases of the junction left unmatched. The CDR3 is made up of 17 amino acids. Looked up from germline, CDR1 is PRHDT and CDR2 is FYEKMQ (reference sequence). For the CDR3, the DNA is TGTGCCAGCAGCAAACGGACAGGGAAATCTACTAATGAAAAACTGTTTTTT. This encodes CASSKRTGKSTNEKLFF.

This clonotype was found many times. This sequence joins TRBV20-1 and TRBJ1-1; no definite D call. Deletions cut 0 bases from V and 10 bases from J, with 9 bases between. Germline V gene data show CDR1 as DFQATT and CDR2 as SNEGSKA (reference sequence). The CDR3 is 11 residues long. The CDR3 bases are TGCAGTGCTAGAGATGGTATCCCAGCTTTCTTT. This translates into CSARDGIPAFF.

This clonotype was detected ten times or more. The chain couples TRBV18 to TRBJ1-4; D ambiguous. Germline V lookup: CDR1 KGHSH, CDR2 LQKENI. Trimming cost V 5 bases and J 6 bases, with 10 bases left between them. The CDR3 is made up of 13 amino acids. The DNA of the CDR3 is TGTGCCAGCTCAAGGACGGCAGATGAAAAACTGTTTTTT. Translating gives CASSRTADEKLFF. Full variable domain (missing parts from reference TRBV18 and TRBJ1-4): NAGVMQNPRHLVRRRGQEARLRCSPMKGHSHVYWYRQLPEEGLKFMVYLQKENIIDESGMPKERFSAEFPKEGPSILRIQQVVRGDSAAYFCASSRTADEKLFFGSGTQLSVL.

DNA of the CDR3: TGTGCCAGCAGTTCCCCGGGACATTCGAGCTCCTACGAGCAGTACTTC. Its protein is CASSSPGHSSSYEQYF. The chain carries TRBV6-5 and TRBJ2-7; maybe TRBD1 (6 bases). The CDR3 sequence is 16 residues long. Looked up from germline, CDR1 is MNHEY and CDR2 is SVGAGI. V gave up 4 bases and J gave up 0 bases, with 16 bases separating them.

This chain links TRBV20-1 with TRBJ2-7; D is perhaps TRBD1 (6 bases). CDR1 and CDR2 from the germline V gene are DFQATT and SNEGSKA (reference sequence). Trimming shortened V by 3 bases and J by 3 bases, and 9 bases separated the two germline ends. The CDR3 runs 12 residues. The CDR3 nucleotides are TGCAGTGCTAGGGAACAGGGCTACGAGCAGTACTTC. Translating gives CSAREQGYEQYF.

This clonotype came up many times. The J gene is TRBJ2-3, the V gene TRBV9; no clear D. V was pared by 0 bases and J by 2 bases, with 10 bases between. CDR1 and CDR2 (germline): SGDLS, YYNGEE. CDR3 length equals 15 residues. The DNA for the CDR3 is TGTGCCAGCAGCGTAGGAGCAGAGCCCACAGATACGCAGTATTTT. Translated: CASSVGAEPTDTQYF. Variable domain in full (rest from reference TRBV9 and TRBJ2-3): DSGVTQTPKHLITATGQRVTLRCSPRSGDLSVYWYQQSLDQGLQFLIQYYNGEERAKGNILERFSAQQFPDLHSELNLSSLELGDSALYFCASSVGAEPTDTQYFGPGTRLTVL.

The sample holds many counts of this clonotype. J is TRBJ1-1 and V is TRBV18; a possible D gene is TRBD1 (5 bases). The CDR3 is made up of 17 amino acids. Trimming shortened V by 4 bases and J by 2 bases, and 20 bases separated the two germline ends. Germline assignment: CDR1 KGHSH and CDR2 LQKENI. Here the CDR3 DNA reads TGTGCCAGCTCACGCGGGTTGACGGGGGGAACAAACACTGAAGCTTTCTTT. It specifies CASSRGLTGGTNTEAFF.

This clonotype was detected a few times. Mismatch with germline at one junction end may stem from a read error. The rearrangement joins TRBV20-1 to TRBJ2-6; no definite D call. Germline CDR1 DFQATT, CDR2 SNEGSKA (reference sequence). The CDR3 contains 15 residues. CDR3 sequence: CSARGGYSGANVLTF. The CDR3 nucleotides read TGCAGTGCCAGAGGCGGTTATTCTGGGGCCAACGTCCTGACTTTC.

This clonotype was picked up a small number of times. The rearrangement uses TRBV20-1 and TRBJ2-7; 8 bases line up with TRBD2. V was pared by 6 bases and J by 3 bases, with 10 bases of the junction left unmatched. This CDR3 is built from 14 residues. Germline V CDR1 and CDR2: DFQATT, SNEGSKA (reference sequence). CDR3 nucleotides: TGCAGTGCATCGCCGGGGAGCGGGAGCTACGAGCAGTACTTC. Encoded protein: CSASPGSGSYEQYF.

This clonotype was seen many times. This rearrangement joins TRBV20-1 to TRBJ2-3, with 8 bases identical to TRBD2. This CDR3 comprises 14 residues. V lost 5 bases and J lost 7; bases outside the gene matches: 11. CDR1 is DFQATT and CDR2 is SNEGSKA in the germline V gene (reference sequence). The CDR3 nucleotides are TGCAGTGCTCAACTAGCGGAGCAATCTTATACGCAGTATTTT. This encodes CSAQLAEQSYTQYF.

On this clonotype itself: One base away lies a much larger clone, so this may be a sequencing read error. The V gene is TRBV20-1, the J gene TRBJ2-1, with TRBD2 matching 11 bases. Germline V lookup: CDR1 DFQATT, CDR2 SNEGSKA (reference sequence). This CDR3 has 16 residues. CDR3 region: CSARDRTSGLYSEQFF. In DNA form, the CDR3 reads TGCAGTGCTAGAGATCGGACTAGCGGGCTGTACAGTGAGCAGTTCTTC.

In its sample, this clonotype was seen many times. The chain employs TRBV28 and TRBJ2-7; 12 bases agree with TRBD2. The V segment lost 9 bases and the J segment 7 bases; nucleotides outside the gene matches: 7. CDR3 length: 13 amino acids. CDR1 MDHEN and CDR2 SYDVKM come from the germline V gene. DNA of the CDR3: TGTGCCAGTCGACTAGCGGGAGTGAGTGAGCAGTACTTC. Translated, it gives CASRLAGVSEQYF.

This clonotype has ten or more counts. The genes are TRBV15 and TRBJ2-3, with D unclear. The CDR3 contains 16 residues. CDR1 and CDR2 from the germline V gene are LNHNV and YYDKDF (reference sequence). Trimming took off 4 bases at V and 2 bases at J, with 16 bases between the two ends. CDR3 loop: CATSKGRLRNTDTQYF. CDR3 nucleotides: TGTGCCACCAGCAAAGGACGCCTCCGGAACACAGATACGCAGTATTTT.

This clonotype was seen a single time. The chain couples TRBV5-4 to TRBJ2-1; D uncertain. The germline V gene encodes CDR1 SGHNT and CDR2 YYREEE (reference sequence). Trimming took 0 bases from V and 7 from J, leaving 8 bases between them. CDR3 length: 13 residues. This CDR3 reads CASSLGASNEQFF. The CDR3 nucleotides read TGTGCCAGCAGCTTGGGGGCCTCGAATGAGCAGTTCTTC. The full variable domain, its missing parts supplied by reference TRBV5-4 and TRBJ2-1, is ETGVTQSPTHLIKTRGQQVTLRCSSQSGHNTVSWYQQALGQGPQFIFQYYREEENGRGNFPPRFSGLQFPNYSSELNVNALELDDSALYLCASSLGASNEQFFGPGTRLTVL.